This is a list of T cell receptor beta chains from one sample in a study of cytomegalovirus exposure and HLA in healthy donors. This table comes from immunoSEQ multiplex PCR, and its TCRdb copy is limited to in-frame clones, with some not included. Here the sample spans some 250,000 clones, 90% being singletons. The sequenced sample was PBMCs. These receptors all come from a woman younger than 30 in good health and CMV-seronegative. Both conserved end residues are part of each CDR3. Each record gives: clone size, V gene, J gene, D gene, CDR3 protein, CDR3 DNA. D genes are given only for firm matches. The size entry is marked missing in some rows and otherwise reads once, few, many or a size class.

-	TRBV5-1	TRBJ2-2	-	CASRVASGTPNTGELFF	TGCGCCAGCAGGGTGGCGTCCGGGACTCCCAACACCGGGGAGCTGTTTTTT
few	TRBV4-1	TRBJ1-5	-	CASSYGTWTEDQPQHF	TGCGCCAGCAGCTACGGAACCTGGACAGAGGATCAGCCCCAGCATTTT
-	TRBV6-5	TRBJ1-6	-	CASSLTTYNSPLHF	TGTGCCAGCAGTCTGACAACTTATAATTCACCCCTCCACTTT
-	TRBV15	TRBJ1-4	TRBD1	CATYSRDRGDEKLFF	TGTGCCACCTACAGCAGAGACAGGGGTGATGAAAAACTGTTTTTT
-	TRBV25-1	TRBJ2-5	-	CASSEWEVGPAQYF	TGTGCCAGCAGTGAATGGGAGGTGGGCCCAGCCCAGTACTTC
-	TRBV13	TRBJ2-7	TRBD1	CASSHRAGQVTYEQYF	TGTGCCAGCAGTCATAGGGCGGGACAGGTCACCTACGAGCAGTACTTC
-	TRBV9	TRBJ2-3	TRBD1	CASSVYPGGATDTQYF	TGTGCCAGCAGCGTATACCCAGGGGGAGCCACAGATACGCAGTATTTT
-	TRBV6-1	TRBJ1-2	TRBD1	CASSADRGSGYTF	TGTGCCAGCAGCGCTGACAGGGGTAGTGGCTACACCTTC
-	TRBV6-5	TRBJ2-1	-	CASRTPGGYGDEQFF	TGTGCCAGCAGAACCCCCGGGGGATACGGAGATGAGCAGTTCTTC
-	TRBV7-9	TRBJ1-1	-	CASSLARVYTEAFF	TGTGCCAGCAGCTTAGCGCGGGTCTACACTGAAGCTTTCTTT
-	TRBV5-1	TRBJ1-2	-	CASSRGNYGYTF	TGCGCCAGCAGCAGGGGGAACTATGGCTACACCTTC
-	TRBV18	TRBJ1-5	-	CASSPMELRNQPQHF	TGTGCCAGCTCACCAATGGAGTTACGCAATCAGCCCCAGCATTTT
few	TRBV7-9	TRBJ2-7	TRBD2	CASSLTSGGSYEQYF	TGTGCCAGCAGCTTAACTAGCGGGGGTTCCTACGAGCAGTACTTC
-	TRBV5-1	TRBJ1-2	TRBD1	CASSLASQGEGGYTF	TGCGCCAGCAGCTTGGCGAGTCAGGGGGAAGGTGGCTACACCTTC
-	TRBV18	TRBJ1-6	-	CASSPGDNSPLHF	TGTGCCAGCTCACCAGGAGATAATTCACCCCTCCACTTT
-	TRBV7-3	TRBJ1-1	-	CASSSQAYTEAFF	TGTGCCAGCAGCTCGCAAGCCTACACTGAAGCTTTCTTT
-	TRBV6-1	TRBJ2-1	TRBD2	CASSGLAGGYNEQFF	TGTGCCAGCAGTGGACTAGCGGGGGGGTACAATGAGCAGTTCTTC